The 17 T cell receptor beta chains listed next were all sequenced from one sample in a study of PD-L1 blockade in urothelial cancer. Only in-frame clones appear in the TCRdb table, and some are missing; sequencing was by immunoSEQ multiplex PCR. The sample contains 40,000 to 60,000 clones, about 88% of which appear only once. Time point described: pretreatment peripheral blood. The sequenced sample was PBMCs, obtained around atezolizumab (anti-PD-L1) treatment. The receptors shown here come from a man between 65 and 79 years old with urothelial cancer.

This clone has a handful of counts. The J gene is TRBJ2-3, the V gene TRBV14, with D possibly TRBD2 on 5 matching bases. The CDR3 extends over 16 amino acids. V dropped 2 bases and J dropped 1 base, with 13 bases sitting between them. Germline CDR1 reads SGHDN; CDR2 reads FVKESK. The CDR3 sequence: CASSQRGPGGTDTQYF. The CDR3 DNA is TGTGCCAGCAGCCAAAGAGGGCCCGGCGGCACAGATACGCAGTATTTT.

The rearrangement links TRBV5-6 to TRBJ2-5, with TRBD2 as a possible D gene (6 bases). The CDR3 covers 14 residues. With 0 bases removed from V and 4 bases from J, the gap between germline ends came to 10 bases. CDR1 SGHDT and CDR2 YYEEEE come from the germline V gene. CDR3 sequence reads: CASSLVGGRETQYF. The CDR3, as DNA: TGTGCCAGCAGCTTGGTTGGAGGGAGAGAGACCCAGTACTTC.

The genes are TRBV7-3 and TRBJ2-2; TRBD1 is a possible D gene (7 bases). Trimming took off 0 bases at V and 7 bases at J, with 15 bases between the two ends. The CDR3 extends over 16 amino acids. Germline assignment: CDR1 SGHTA and CDR2 FQGTGA. This CDR3 is CASSLTLGTAGGELFF. In DNA, the CDR3 is TGTGCCAGCAGCTTAACGTTGGGGACAGCGGGCGGGGAGCTGTTTTTT.

The chain employs TRBV11-3 and TRBJ2-3; D is perhaps TRBD2 (5 bases). Germline CDR1 is SGHNT and CDR2 is YENEEA. CDR3 length: 17 residues. V was pared by 5 bases and J by 0 bases, with 18 bases between. The CDR3 region is CASSTSTSVFSTDTQYF. For the CDR3, the DNA is TGTGCCAGCAGCACTAGTACTAGTGTTTTTAGCACAGATACGCAGTATTTT.

The V gene is TRBV2, the J gene TRBJ1-5; 7 bases line up with TRBD1. This CDR3 comprises 15 residues. Unmatched junction bases numbered 13, after V lost 9 bases and J lost 5 bases. Germline assignment: CDR1 SNHLY and CDR2 FYNNEI. CDR3 in amino acids: CASAGPGGLDQPQHF. In nucleotides, the CDR3 is TGTGCCAGTGCTGGGCCAGGGGGTTTGGATCAGCCCCAGCATTTT.

V and J are TRBV29-1 and TRBJ1-1; weak D call: TRBD1 (5 bases). CDR3 length equals 13 residues. The germline CDR1 and CDR2 sequences are SQVTM and ANQGSEA. Trimming cost V 7 bases and J 8 bases, with 20 bases left between them. CDR3: CSGTGGGGTEAFF. The CDR3 nucleotides are TGCAGCGGAACAGGTGGGGGGGGGACGGAAGCTTTCTTT.

The chain joins TRBV18 to TRBJ2-2; 9 bases agree with TRBD1. V was clipped by 6 bases and J by 3 bases; unmatched bases: 5. Germline V gives CDR1 KGHSH, CDR2 LQKENI. The length of the CDR3 is 15 residues. In DNA, the CDR3 is TGTGCCAGCTCTTGGGACAGGGTGGACACCGGGGAGCTGTTTTTT. Translation gives CASSWDRVDTGELFF.

This clone showed up just once. This chain connects TRBV4-1 to TRBJ2-7; 14 bases are shared with TRBD2. Trimming at V came to 0 bases and at J to 4 bases, leaving 14 bases not matched to a gene. The CDR3 length is 20 residues. Looked up from germline, CDR1 is MGHRA and CDR2 is YSYEKL. The CDR3 DNA is TGCGCCAGCAGCCAAGATGAAACTCTATCGACTAGCGGGAGGGTGTACGAGCAGTACTTC. Its translation is CASSQDETLSTSGRVYEQYF.

J is TRBJ1-1 and V is TRBV19; D uncertain. Germline-derived CDR1 and CDR2 are LNHDA and SQIVND (reference sequence). This CDR3 contains 13 residues. The ends were cut back, 3 bases at V and 4 bases at J, with 9 bases in the middle. The CDR3 DNA sequence: TGTGCCAGTAGTATCCCCGGGAGCACTGAAGCTTTCTTT. This gives the protein CASSIPGSTEAFF.

This clone occurred a few times. The chain links TRBV11-1 to TRBJ2-3, with 7 positions matching TRBD2. J lost 0 bases, V lost 4 bases, and 4 bases had no gene match. The CDR3 is made up of 15 amino acids. Germline values: CDR1 SGHAT, CDR2 FQDESV (reference sequence). As DNA, the CDR3 is TGTGCCAGCAGCTCCCGGGGGGATAGCACAGATACGCAGTATTTT. Amino acid sequence: CASSSRGDSTDTQYF.

V usage is TRBV6-6 and J usage is TRBJ1-1, with 9 bases identical to TRBD1. The CDR3 is 16 amino acids. Trimming removed 5 bases from V and 5 bases from J; junction bases left unmatched: 12. The germline V gene encodes CDR1 MNHNY and CDR2 SVGAGI (reference sequence). The CDR3: CASSAPGQGRRTEAFF. DNA of the CDR3: TGTGCCAGCAGTGCCCCGGGACAGGGAAGGAGGACTGAAGCTTTCTTT.

V usage is TRBV10-3 and J usage is TRBJ2-7; 8 bases agree with TRBD1. J gave up 6 bases and V 0 bases, and 7 bases lay outside the gene matches. This CDR3 is 15 amino acids long. Germline V lookup: CDR1 ENHRY, CDR2 SYGVKD. The CDR3 here is CAISESGQGAGEQYF. CDR3 bases: TGTGCCATCAGTGAGTCGGGGCAGGGGGCAGGCGAGCAGTACTTC.

The chain links TRBV28 to TRBJ2-7; TRBD1 matches at 8 bases. Looked up from germline, CDR1 is MDHEN and CDR2 is SYDVKM. V lost 6 bases and J lost 7; bases outside the gene matches: 8. This CDR3 region has 13 residues. The CDR3 reads CASSSDRAWEQYF. The CDR3 DNA reads TGTGCCAGCAGCTCGGACAGGGCCTGGGAGCAGTACTTC. Supplemented by reference TRBV28 and TRBJ2-7, the full variable domain reads DVKVTQSSRYLVKRTGEKVFLECVQDMDHENMFWYRQDPGLGLRLIYFSYDVKMKEKGDIPEGYSVSREKKERFSLILESASTNQTSMYLCASSSDRAWEQYFGPGTRLTVT.

The chain has TRBV7-9 and TRBJ1-1; D not certain. CDR3 length equals 14 residues. V was shortened by 3 bases and J by 0 bases, with 8 bases between the two germline ends. Germline CDR1 and CDR2: SEHNR and FQNEAQ (reference sequence). The CDR3 loop is CASSFRDMNTEAFF. The CDR3 DNA reads as TGTGCCAGCAGCTTTCGGGATATGAACACTGAAGCTTTCTTT.

CDR3 loop: CSVDWTSGPTYEQYF. CDR3 coding DNA: TGCAGCGTTGATTGGACTAGCGGGCCGACCTACGAGCAGTACTTC. The chain uses TRBV29-1 and TRBJ2-7, with 11 bases lining up with TRBD2. V was clipped by 3 bases and J by 2 bases; unmatched bases: 6. The CDR3 totals 15 residues. CDR1 SQVTM and CDR2 ANQGSEA come from the germline V gene.

This chain uses TRBV27 with TRBJ2-2; 10 positions agree with TRBD2. Trimming at V came to 3 bases and at J to 5 bases, leaving 9 bases not matched to a gene. This CDR3 spans 17 amino acids. From germline, CDR1 is MNHEY and CDR2 SMNVEV (reference sequence). The CDR3 DNA follows: TGTGCCAGCAGTTTGCCTAGCGGGGGAGCGGGGACCGGGGAGCTGTTTTTT. Translation: CASSLPSGGAGTGELFF.

This clone was observed a single time. This rearrangement joins TRBV11-2 to TRBJ1-2; 9 bases are shared with TRBD1. The CDR3 length is 16 residues. V lost 5 bases to trimming and J lost 4 bases; unmatched junction nucleotides: 11. The germline V gene has CDR1 SGHAT and CDR2 FQNNGV. This CDR3 is CASSTLRDRAFYGYTF. For the CDR3, the DNA is TGTGCCAGCAGCACTCTCCGGGACAGGGCCTTCTATGGCTACACCTTC.